This T cell receptor beta chain was captured by sequencing in a study of primary melanoma T cells and metastatic recurrence (dated by TCRdb to about 2020). About the full investigation: The cohort comprised approximately 210 primary melanomas of stage T2 to T4, with thickness greater than 1 mm. The study tested whether T-cell fraction and T-cell repertoire clonality in primary melanoma tumors predicted patient outcome. The T-cell fraction measured by TCR beta sequencing was weighed against progression-free survival, the clinical outcome chosen for the comparison. Histopathological grading of tumor-infiltrating lymphocytes was compared with the T-cell fraction derived from sequencing.

As to this clone: Its antigen target is currently unknown. Per-base quality was not reported, and no clone a single base away is much larger than it.

Study-wide findings and limitations: Compared with adding any other histopathological variable to tumor thickness, adding T-cell fraction reportedly produced a bigger improvement in progression-free survival prediction. The tumor T-cell fraction reportedly predicted progression-free survival independently of thickness, ulceration, mitotic rate and age. A T-cell fraction greater than 20% appeared to be protective whatever the ulceration status, mitotic rate or nodal disease. The authors framed an effective T-cell-mediated antitumor response in primary melanoma only as a suggestion, not a demonstrated mechanism.

The V and J ends are trimmed by 5 bases and 7 bases, leaving 14 bases between them. From the cysteine through the phenylalanine, the CDR3 covers 13 amino acids. Only the CDR3 portion is preserved as DNA: 39 bases, with reading frame beginning at the first base. CDR1 is given as LNHDA and CDR2 as SQIVND, both from the germline V gene (reference sequence). Library preparation employed the immunoSEQ multiplex PCR assay. High-throughput sequencing of the T-cell receptor beta chain was performed on primary melanoma tumor tissue. As for the original processing: Among the repertoire analyses were the distribution of insertions and deletions and the sharing of TCRB CDR3 between samples. A gradient-boosted model ranked how well the T-cell fraction predicted outcome compared with histopathological variables. What TCRdb holds here is the immuneACCESS table cut down to in-frame rearrangements. Part of the clones is not present; checked against another copy, under half of the missing clones reflect an unresolved V gene, and the others are unexplained. The V and J calls and clone size are taken from that table; D and trimming were inferred from the DNA. The sample profile shows some 1,100 clones; around 86% of them were found once. Clones ranked in the top ten supply approximately 4.8% of the sample.

The primary melanoma of each patient had been surgically resected and was considered potentially curable but at risk of metastatic recurrence. The sequence is built from TRBV19 and TRBJ1-2; TRBD1 is a possible D gene, resting on 6 matching bases. This sequence was found in a human donor with melanoma. Sequencing was performed on melanoma tumor tissue. DNA sequence: TGTGCCAGTAGTCTCGTGGGGGCTTCTGGCTACACCTTC. Translated, it reads CASSLVGASGYTF.